The clone carrying this TCR beta chain was counted at least ten times. No antigen is known for it. Individual cDNA molecules were tagged with unique molecular identifiers. MiXCR, run by TCRdb on the 5' RACE reads, gives a single entry per CDR3 protein. The repertoire holds around 60,000 distinct CDR3 sequences, with approximately 13% as singletons. The germline CDR1 and CDR2 sequences are SGHTA and FQGNSA. CDR3 length equals 15 residues. Trimming stripped 3 bases from V and 0 bases from J, with 9 bases between. The entry originates in a study of early T cells in non-severe SARS-CoV-2 infection. General study findings and limits: Matching against VDJdb likely underestimated virus-specific expansions, favoring anti-spike CD8.

The chain couples TRBV7-2 to TRBJ1-3; the D gene is possibly TRBD1 (5 bases). The sample taken for sequencing was whole blood. This sequence was found in an adult who was a healthcare worker with PCR-confirmed SARS-CoV-2 infection or an uninfected control (not recorded which). CDR3 bases: TGTGCCAGCAGCTTGGGGCTCAACTCTGGAAACACCATATATTTT. Protein: CASSLGLNSGNTIYF.